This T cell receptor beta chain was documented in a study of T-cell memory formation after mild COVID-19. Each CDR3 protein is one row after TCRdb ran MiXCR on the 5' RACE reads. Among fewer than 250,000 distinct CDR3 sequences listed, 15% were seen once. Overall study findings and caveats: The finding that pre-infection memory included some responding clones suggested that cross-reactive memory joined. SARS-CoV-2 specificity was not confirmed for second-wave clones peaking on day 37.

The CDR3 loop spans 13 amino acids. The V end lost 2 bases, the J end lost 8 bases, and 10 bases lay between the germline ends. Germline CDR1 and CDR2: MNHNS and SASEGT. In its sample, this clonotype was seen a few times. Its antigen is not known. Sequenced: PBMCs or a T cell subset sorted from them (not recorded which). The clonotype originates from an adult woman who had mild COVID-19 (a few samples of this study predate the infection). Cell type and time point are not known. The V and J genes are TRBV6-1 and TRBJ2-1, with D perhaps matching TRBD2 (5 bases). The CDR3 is CASSETRTHEQFF. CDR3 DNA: TGTGCCAGCAGTGAAACTAGAACCCATGAGCAGTTCTTC.